These 5 T cell receptor beta chains share one sample of origin, sequenced in a study of cytomegalovirus exposure and HLA in healthy donors. Primers for the PCR totalled 60 Vbeta and 13 Jbeta. Method: immunoSEQ multiplex PCR; TCRdb's copy keeps in-frame clones and lacks some. In the table there are 160,000 or so clones, approximately 76% of which are singletons. Sequenced material: PBMCs. These receptors originate from a man between 60 and 70 years old in good health and CMV-seronegative.

The J gene is TRBJ2-3, the V gene TRBV9, with TRBD2 matching 8 bases. Per the germline V gene, CDR1 is SGDLS and CDR2 is YYNGEE. The CDR3 length is 16 residues. The junction had 8 bases not matched to a gene; V was cut back by 1 base and J by 4 bases. The DNA of the CDR3 is TGTGCCAGCAGCGTACGGGCCGGGGGGGGTGCAGATACGCAGTATTTT. This gives the protein CASSVRAGGGADTQYF.

This chain joins TRBV7-9 and TRBJ2-7; D is uncertain. Trimming took off 5 bases at V and 0 bases at J, with 11 bases between the two ends. The CDR3 contains 14 residues. The germline CDR1 and CDR2 sequences are SEHNR and FQNEAQ (reference sequence). Here the CDR3 reads CASSGTKSSYEQYF. The CDR3 nucleotides read TGTGCCAGCAGCGGCACTAAAAGCTCCTACGAGCAGTACTTC.

V gene TRBV28 combines with J gene TRBJ2-2; 9 bases map to TRBD2. CDR3 length: 14 amino acids. Looked up from germline, CDR1 is MDHEN and CDR2 is SYDVKM. J gave up 4 bases and V 6 bases, and 3 bases lay outside the gene matches. The CDR3 protein is CASRAGGPTGELFF. CDR3 nucleotides: TGTGCCAGCAGAGCGGGAGGACCCACCGGGGAGCTGTTTTTT.

J is TRBJ2-1 and V is TRBV5-1, with 12 bases aligning to TRBD2. The trim removed 3 bases at V and 5 bases at J, leaving 3 bases unmatched. The CDR3 consists of 15 residues. Germline CDR1 reads SGHRS; CDR2 reads YFSETQ. The CDR3 spells CASSSRLAGDNEQFF. The DNA for the CDR3 is TGCGCCAGCAGCTCAAGACTAGCGGGGGACAATGAGCAGTTCTTC.

The chain recombines TRBV30 with TRBJ1-1; TRBD1 agrees at 7 bases. This CDR3 comprises 13 residues. V trimming: 5 bases; J trimming: 8 bases; junction bases outside the gene matches: 11. Germline lookup yields CDR1 GTSNPN and CDR2 SVGIG (reference sequence). CDR3 nucleotide sequence: TGTGCCTGGGAGTTTGGTCAGGGGGGAGAAGCTTTCTTT. The encoded protein is CAWEFGQGGEAFF.